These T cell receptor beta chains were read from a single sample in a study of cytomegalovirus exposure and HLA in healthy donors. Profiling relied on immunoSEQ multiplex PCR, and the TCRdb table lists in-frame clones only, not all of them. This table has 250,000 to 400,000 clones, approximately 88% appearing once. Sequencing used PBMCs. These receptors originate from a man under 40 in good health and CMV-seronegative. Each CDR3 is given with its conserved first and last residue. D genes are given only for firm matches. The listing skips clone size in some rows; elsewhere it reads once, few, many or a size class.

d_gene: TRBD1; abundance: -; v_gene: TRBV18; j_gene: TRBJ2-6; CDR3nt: TGTGCCAGCTCAGAACAGGGGACCTTGGCCAACGTCCTGACTTTC; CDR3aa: CASSEQGTLANVLTF
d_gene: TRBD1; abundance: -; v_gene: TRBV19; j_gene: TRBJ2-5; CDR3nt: TGTGCCAGTATGGCCAGGGGGCCGGAGACCCAGTACTTC; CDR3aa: CASMARGPETQYF
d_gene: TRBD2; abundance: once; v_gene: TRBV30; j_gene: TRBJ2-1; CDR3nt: TGTGCCTGGAATCCGGGACTAGCGGGGGAGAGCTCCTACAATGAGCAGTTCTTC; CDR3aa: CAWNPGLAGESSYNEQFF
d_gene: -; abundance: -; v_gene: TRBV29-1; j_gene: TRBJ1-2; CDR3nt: TGCAGCGTTGAACGGACAGCGGCCACGGGCTACACCTTC; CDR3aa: CSVERTAATGYTF
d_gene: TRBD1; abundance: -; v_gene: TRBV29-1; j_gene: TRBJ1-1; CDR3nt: TGCAGCTCTCGGACAGGGGGAAACACTGAAGCTTTCTTT; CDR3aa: CSSRTGGNTEAFF
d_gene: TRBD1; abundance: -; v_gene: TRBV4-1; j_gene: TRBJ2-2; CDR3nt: TGCGCCAGCAGCCTCAAAGGAAGGGGACAGGGGAGGGCCGGGGAGCTGTTTTTT; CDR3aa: CASSLKGRGQGRAGELFF
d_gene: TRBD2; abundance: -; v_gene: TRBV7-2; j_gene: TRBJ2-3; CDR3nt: TGTGCCAGCAGCTTATGGGGGACTATGAGCACAGATACGCAGTATTTT; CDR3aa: CASSLWGTMSTDTQYF
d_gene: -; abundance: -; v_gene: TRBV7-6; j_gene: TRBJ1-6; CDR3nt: TGTGCCAGCACGGGGGGGCTTTCACCCCTCCACTTT; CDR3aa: CASTGGLSPLHF
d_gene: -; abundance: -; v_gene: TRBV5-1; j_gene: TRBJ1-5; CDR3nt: TGCGCCAGCAGCTTGGGAGGGAGCAATCAGCCCCAGCATTTT; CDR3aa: CASSLGGSNQPQHF
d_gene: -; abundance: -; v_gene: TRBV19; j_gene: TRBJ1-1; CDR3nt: TGTGCCAGTAGTATAGGGCAGGGGATGAGCACTGAAGCTTTCTTT; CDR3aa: CASSIGQGMSTEAFF
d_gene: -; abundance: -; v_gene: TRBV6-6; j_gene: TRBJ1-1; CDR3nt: TGTGCCAGCAGTTCTGCGACTGTGAACACTGAAGCTTTCTTT; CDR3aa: CASSSATVNTEAFF
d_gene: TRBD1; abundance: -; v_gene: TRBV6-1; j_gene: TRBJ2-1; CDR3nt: TGTGCCAGCACTCGGGACAGGTGGGATTATGAGCAGTTCTTC; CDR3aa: CASTRDRWDYEQFF
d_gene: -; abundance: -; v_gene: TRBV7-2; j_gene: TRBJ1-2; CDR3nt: TGTGCCAGCAGCTTAGTTGGACAGCTTACTAACTATGGCTACACCTTC; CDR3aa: CASSLVGQLTNYGYTF
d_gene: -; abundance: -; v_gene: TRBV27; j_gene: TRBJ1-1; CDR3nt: TGTGCCAGCATCTCTAACACTGAAGCTTTCTTT; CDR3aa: CASISNTEAFF
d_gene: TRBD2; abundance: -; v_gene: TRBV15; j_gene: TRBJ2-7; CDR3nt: TGTGCCACCAGCAGAGATGTAGCGGGGTGGAGGGACGAGCAGTACTTC; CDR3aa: CATSRDVAGWRDEQYF
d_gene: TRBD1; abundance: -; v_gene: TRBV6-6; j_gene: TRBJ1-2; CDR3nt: TGTGCCAGCAGTTACTCCGCGACAGGGGGCTATGGCTACACCTTC; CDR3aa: CASSYSATGGYGYTF
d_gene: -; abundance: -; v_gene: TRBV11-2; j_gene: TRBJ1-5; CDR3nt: TGTGCCAGCAGCCGCCGTGGAGAGGGTTCTAATCAGCCCCAGCATTTT; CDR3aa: CASSRRGEGSNQPQHF
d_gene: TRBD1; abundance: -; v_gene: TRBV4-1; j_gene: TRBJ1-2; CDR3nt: TGCGCCAGCAGCCAAGTAGGACAGGGGTTAGGGTATGGCTACACCTTC; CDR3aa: CASSQVGQGLGYGYTF
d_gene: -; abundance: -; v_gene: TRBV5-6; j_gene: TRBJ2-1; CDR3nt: TGTGCCAGCAGCTTTACTAGATCGCAGTTCTTC; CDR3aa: CASSFTRSQFF
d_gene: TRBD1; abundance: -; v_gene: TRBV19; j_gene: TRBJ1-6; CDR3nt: TGTGCCAGTAGTATCGGCGGAGCAAGGGGGCTTTCACCCCTCCACTTT; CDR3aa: CASSIGGARGLSPLHF
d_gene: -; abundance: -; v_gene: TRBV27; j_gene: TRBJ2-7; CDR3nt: TGTGCCAGCAGTTCTTCCAGGGCGTTGAAAGAGCAGTACTTC; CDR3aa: CASSSSRALKEQYF
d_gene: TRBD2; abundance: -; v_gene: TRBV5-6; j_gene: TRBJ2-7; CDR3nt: TGTGCCAGCAGCTTGGCTTATGTAGCGGGGGGCCACGAGCAGTACTTC; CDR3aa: CASSLAYVAGGHEQYF
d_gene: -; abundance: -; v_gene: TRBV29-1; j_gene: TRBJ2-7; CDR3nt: TGCAGCGTTGAATCCAGTCGATCGGGCGAGCAGTACTTC; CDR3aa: CSVESSRSGEQYF
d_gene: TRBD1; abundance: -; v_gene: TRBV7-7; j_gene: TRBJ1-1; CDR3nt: TGTGCCAGCAGCTTGGGGACAGGGACTGAAGCTTTCTTT; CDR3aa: CASSLGTGTEAFF
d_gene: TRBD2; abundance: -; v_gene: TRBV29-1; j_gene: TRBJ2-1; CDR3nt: TGCAGCGTGGGCGCTAGCGGAAGCTCCTACAATGAGCAGTTCTTC; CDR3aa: CSVGASGSSYNEQFF
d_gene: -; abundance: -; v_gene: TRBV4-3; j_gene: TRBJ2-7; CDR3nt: TGCGCCAGCAGCCCCGGAGGGGGGACTAACTCCTACGAGCAGTACTTC; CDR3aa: CASSPGGGTNSYEQYF
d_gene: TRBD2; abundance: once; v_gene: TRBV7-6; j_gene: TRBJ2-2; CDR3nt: TGTGCCAGCAGCACCCTAGCGGGGGGCCCCGGGGAGCTGTTTTTT; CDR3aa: CASSTLAGGPGELFF
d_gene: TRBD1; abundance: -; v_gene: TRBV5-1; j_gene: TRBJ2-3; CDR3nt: TGCGCCAGCAGCTTGGGGGGACAGGGTGCAGATACGCAGTATTTT; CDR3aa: CASSLGGQGADTQYF
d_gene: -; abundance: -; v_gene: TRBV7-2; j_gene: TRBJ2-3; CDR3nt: TGTGCCAGCAGCTTACCAGGGTTGGATACGCAGTATTTT; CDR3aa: CASSLPGLDTQYF
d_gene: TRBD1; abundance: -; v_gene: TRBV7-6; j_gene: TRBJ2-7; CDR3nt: TGTGCCAGCAGCTCGCGTCCGGGACAGGGATCCTACGAGCAGTACTTC; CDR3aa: CASSSRPGQGSYEQYF
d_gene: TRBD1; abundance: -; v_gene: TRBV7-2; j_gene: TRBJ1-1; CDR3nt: TGTGCCAGCAGCCCAGTCCGACAGGGGGCCGCTGAAGCTTTCTTT; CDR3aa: CASSPVRQGAAEAFF
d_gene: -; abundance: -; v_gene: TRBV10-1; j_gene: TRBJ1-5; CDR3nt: TGCGCCGGGCAGGTGAGCAATCAGCCCCAGCATTTT; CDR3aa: CAGQVSNQPQHF
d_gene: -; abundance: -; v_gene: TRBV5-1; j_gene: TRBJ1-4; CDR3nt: TGCGCCAGCAGCTTGGGGGTAGGGGCCGGTAATGAAAAACTGTTTTTT; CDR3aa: CASSLGVGAGNEKLFF
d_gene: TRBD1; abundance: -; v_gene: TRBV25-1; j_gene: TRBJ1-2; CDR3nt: TGTGCCAGCATGTTTGGGACAGGGGCCTATGGCTACACCTTC; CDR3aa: CASMFGTGAYGYTF
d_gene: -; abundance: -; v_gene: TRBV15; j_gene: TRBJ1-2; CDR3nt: TGTGCCACCAGCAGAGCGGTGGGTCGGGAGTATGGCTACACCTTC; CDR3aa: CATSRAVGREYGYTF
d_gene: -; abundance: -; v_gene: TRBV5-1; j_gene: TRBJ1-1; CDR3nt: TGCGCCAGCAGCTTACGAGTGAACACTGAAGCTTTCTTT; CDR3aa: CASSLRVNTEAFF
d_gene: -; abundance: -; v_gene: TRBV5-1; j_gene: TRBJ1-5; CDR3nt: TGCGCCAGCAGCTTGAGCGCGGAGGACAATCAGCCCCAGCATTTT; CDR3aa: CASSLSAEDNQPQHF
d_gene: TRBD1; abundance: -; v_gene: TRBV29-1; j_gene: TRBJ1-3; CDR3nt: TGCAGCGTTTGGGACAGTAACGGAAACACCATATATTTT; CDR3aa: CSVWDSNGNTIYF
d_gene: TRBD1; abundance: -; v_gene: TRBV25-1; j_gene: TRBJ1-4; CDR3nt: TGTGCCAGCAGTGGGGGACAGGGGGAGGTTGAAAAACTGTTTTTT; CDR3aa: CASSGGQGEVEKLFF
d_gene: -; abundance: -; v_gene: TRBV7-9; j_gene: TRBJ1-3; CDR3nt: TGTGCCAGCAGTCCCCTTGGAAACACCATATATTTT; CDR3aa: CASSPLGNTIYF
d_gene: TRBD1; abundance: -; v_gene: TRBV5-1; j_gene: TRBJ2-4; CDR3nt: TGCGCCAGCAGCACAGGACAGGGACATCGCATTCAGTACTTC; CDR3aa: CASSTGQGHRIQYF
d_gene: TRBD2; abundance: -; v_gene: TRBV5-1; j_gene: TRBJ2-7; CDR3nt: TGCGCCAGCAGCTCACTAGCGGGGGGACCCTACGAGCAGTACTTC; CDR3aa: CASSSLAGGPYEQYF
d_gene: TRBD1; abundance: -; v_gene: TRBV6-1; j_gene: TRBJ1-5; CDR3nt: TGTGCCAGCAGTGAAACAGGGGGGGGTCAGCCCCAGCATTTT; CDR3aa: CASSETGGGQPQHF
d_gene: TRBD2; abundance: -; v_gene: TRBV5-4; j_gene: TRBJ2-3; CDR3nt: TGTGCCAGCAGCTTGGTACTAGCGGGGGCCACAGATACGCAGTATTTT; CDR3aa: CASSLVLAGATDTQYF
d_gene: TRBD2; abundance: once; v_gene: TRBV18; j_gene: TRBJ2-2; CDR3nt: TGTGCCAGCTCACCATTTGTCGGGGGGGCCGGAACCGGGGAGCTGTTTTTT; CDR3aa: CASSPFVGGAGTGELFF
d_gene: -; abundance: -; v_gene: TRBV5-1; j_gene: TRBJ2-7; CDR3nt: TGCGCCAGCAGCCTCGGAGGTTACTACGAGCAGTACTTC; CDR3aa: CASSLGGYYEQYF
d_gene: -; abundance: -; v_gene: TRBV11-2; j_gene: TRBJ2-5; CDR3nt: TGTGCCAGCACTCGGGGGTACCAAGAGACCCAGTACTTC; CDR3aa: CASTRGYQETQYF
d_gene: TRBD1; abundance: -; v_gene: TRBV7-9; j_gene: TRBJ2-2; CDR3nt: TGTGCCAGCAGCTTGATCGCAGGGGGAGACGGGGAGCTGTTTTTT; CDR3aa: CASSLIAGGDGELFF
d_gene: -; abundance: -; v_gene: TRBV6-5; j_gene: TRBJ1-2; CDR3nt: TGTGCCAGCAGAAGGGACACCGGGACCCATGGCTACACCTTC; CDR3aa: CASRRDTGTHGYTF
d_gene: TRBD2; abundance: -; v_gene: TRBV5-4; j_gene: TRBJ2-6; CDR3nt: TGTGCCAGCAGCTTGGTGACTAGCGGCTCTGGGGCCAACGTCCTGACTTTC; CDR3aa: CASSLVTSGSGANVLTF
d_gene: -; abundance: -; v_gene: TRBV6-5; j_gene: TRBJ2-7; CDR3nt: TGTGCCAGCAGTTACTCCCCTTACGAGCAGTACTTC; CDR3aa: CASSYSPYEQYF
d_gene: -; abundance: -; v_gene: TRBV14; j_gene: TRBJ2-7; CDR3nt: TGTGCCAGCAGCCAAGATTGGTTCGGCTACGAGCAGTACTTC; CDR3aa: CASSQDWFGYEQYF
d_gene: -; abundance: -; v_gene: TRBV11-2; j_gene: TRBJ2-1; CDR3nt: TGTGCCAGCAGCTTAGTTCAGTACAATGAGCAGTTCTTC; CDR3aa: CASSLVQYNEQFF
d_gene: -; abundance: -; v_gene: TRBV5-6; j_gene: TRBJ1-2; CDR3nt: TGTGCCAGCAGCTTGGACAGGGTGTCGGTGGCTGGCTACACCTTC; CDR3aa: CASSLDRVSVAGYTF
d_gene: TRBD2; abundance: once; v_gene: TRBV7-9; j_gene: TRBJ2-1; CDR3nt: TGTGCCAGCAGCTGGGACGGGGGGACCTACAATGAGCAGTTCTTC; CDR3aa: CASSWDGGTYNEQFF
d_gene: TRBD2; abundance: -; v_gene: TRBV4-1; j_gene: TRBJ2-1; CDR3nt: TGCGCCAGCAGCCAACGGCCGGGACAGGGTTTTAGCGGGGGGGCGTTTGGGCAGTTCTTC; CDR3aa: CASSQRPGQGFSGGAFGQFF
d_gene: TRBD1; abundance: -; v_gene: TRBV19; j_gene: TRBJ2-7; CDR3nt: TGTGCCAGTAGTATCAGACAGGGGGGATTCTACGAGCAGTACTTC; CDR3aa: CASSIRQGGFYEQYF
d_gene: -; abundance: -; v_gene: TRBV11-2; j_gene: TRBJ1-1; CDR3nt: TGTGCCAGCAGCTTAGCGATGACAACGAACACTGAAGCTTTCTTT; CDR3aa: CASSLAMTTNTEAFF
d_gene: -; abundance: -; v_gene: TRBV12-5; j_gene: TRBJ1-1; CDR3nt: TGTGCTAGTGGTTACGACCCCGTGGGGGCCGGAGACGTCATGAACACTGAAGCTTTCTTT; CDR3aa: CASGYDPVGAGDVMNTEAFF